This entry features one TCR beta chain sequence. The antigen remains undetermined. It was with a sample-barcoded 5' primer and a J-beta primer mix that a second PCR of roughly 7 to 12 cycles was run. Each cDNA molecule carried a tag from a template-switch adaptor that contained 12 random nucleotides. MiXCR, run by TCRdb on the 5' RACE reads, gives a single entry per CDR3 protein. The table lists about 680,000 distinct CDR3 sequences, around 49% of them singletons. This sample stems from a study of blood T cells in healthy people across ages. Study-wide results and caveats: The CMV status of each donor remained undetermined, and this could have confounded shifts in expanded clonotypes.

CDR1 is SQVTM, CDR2 ANQGSEA, per germline. This CDR3 has 13 residues. The chain carries TRBV29-1 and TRBJ2-5, with a tentative D call TRBD1 (5 bases). The better agreement between TRBJ2-7 and the DNA end casts doubt on the J call. This TCR derives from a woman between 55 and 75 years old in good health. The sample comprised blood. CDR3: CSVVLQGSYEQYF. CDR3 sequence (DNA): TGCAGCGTTGTTCTGCAGGGCTCCTACGAGCAGTACTTC.